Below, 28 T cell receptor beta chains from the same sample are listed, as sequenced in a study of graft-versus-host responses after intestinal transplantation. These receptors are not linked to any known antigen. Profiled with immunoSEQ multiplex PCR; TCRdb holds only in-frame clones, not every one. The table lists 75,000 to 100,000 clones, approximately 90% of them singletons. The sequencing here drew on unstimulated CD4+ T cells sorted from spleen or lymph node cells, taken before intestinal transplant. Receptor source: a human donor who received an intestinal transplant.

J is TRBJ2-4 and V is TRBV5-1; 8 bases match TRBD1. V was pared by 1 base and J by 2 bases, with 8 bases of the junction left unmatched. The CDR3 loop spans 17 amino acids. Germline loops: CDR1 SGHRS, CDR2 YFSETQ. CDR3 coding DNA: TGCGCCAGCAGCTTGACCATATCCAGGGGGCCCAAAAACATTCAGTACTTC. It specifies CASSLTISRGPKNIQYF.

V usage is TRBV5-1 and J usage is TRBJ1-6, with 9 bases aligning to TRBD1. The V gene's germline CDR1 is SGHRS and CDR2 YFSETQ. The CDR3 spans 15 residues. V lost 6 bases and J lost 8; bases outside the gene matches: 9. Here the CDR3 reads CASTLGTGLYSPLHF. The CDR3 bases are TGCGCCAGCACCCTTGGGACAGGGCTTTATTCACCCCTCCACTTT.

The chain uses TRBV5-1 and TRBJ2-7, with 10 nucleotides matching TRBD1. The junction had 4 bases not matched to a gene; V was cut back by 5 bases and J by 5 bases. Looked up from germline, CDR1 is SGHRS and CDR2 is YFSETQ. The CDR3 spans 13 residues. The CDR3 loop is CASRRGTGDEQYF. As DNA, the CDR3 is TGCGCCAGCAGGCGCGGGACAGGGGACGAGCAGTACTTC.

The CDR3 DNA follows: TGTGCCAGTAGTACGGCCCTGGGGGGCTACGAGCAGTACTTC. This encodes CASSTALGGYEQYF. The chain recombines TRBV19 with TRBJ2-7; D perhaps matches TRBD2 (6 bases). V was clipped by 4 bases and J by 3 bases, with 13 bases between them. From germline, CDR1 is LNHDA and CDR2 SQIVND (reference sequence). The length of the CDR3 is 14 residues. The whole variable domain, remainder taken from reference TRBV19 and TRBJ2-7, is DGGITQSPKYLFRKEGQNVTLSCEQNLNHDAMYWYRQDPGQGLRLIYYSQIVNDFQKGDIAEGYSVSREKKESFPLTVTSAQKNPTAFYLCASSTALGGYEQYFGPGTRLTVT.

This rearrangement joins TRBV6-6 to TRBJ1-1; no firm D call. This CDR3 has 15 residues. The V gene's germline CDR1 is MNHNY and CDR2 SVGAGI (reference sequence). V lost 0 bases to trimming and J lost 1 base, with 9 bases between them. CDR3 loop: CASSYSRQTNTEAFF. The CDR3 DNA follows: TGTGCCAGCAGTTACTCGAGGCAGACGAACACTGAAGCTTTCTTT.

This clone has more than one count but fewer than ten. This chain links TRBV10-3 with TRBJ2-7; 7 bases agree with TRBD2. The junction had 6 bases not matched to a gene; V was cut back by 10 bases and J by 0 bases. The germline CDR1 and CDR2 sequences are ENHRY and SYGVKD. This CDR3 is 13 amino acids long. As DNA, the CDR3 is TGTGCCACCGGTGGCGGGAGCTCCTACGAGCAGTACTTC. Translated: CATGGGSSYEQYF.

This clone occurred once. CDR3: CASSLVGRTDTQYF. CDR3 sequence (DNA): TGCGCCAGCAGCTTGGTTGGGCGCACAGATACGCAGTATTTT. V usage is TRBV5-1 and J usage is TRBJ2-3; no definite D call. Trimming removed 0 bases at V and 1 base at J, with 6 bases between. This CDR3 spans 14 amino acids. Germline V gives CDR1 SGHRS, CDR2 YFSETQ.

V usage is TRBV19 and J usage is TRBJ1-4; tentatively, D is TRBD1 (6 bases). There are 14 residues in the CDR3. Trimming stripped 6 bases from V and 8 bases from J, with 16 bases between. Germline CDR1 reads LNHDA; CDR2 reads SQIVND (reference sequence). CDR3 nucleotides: TGTGCCAGTAGGGAAGGGGGGGCCGGCGAAAAACTGTTTTTT. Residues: CASREGGAGEKLFF.

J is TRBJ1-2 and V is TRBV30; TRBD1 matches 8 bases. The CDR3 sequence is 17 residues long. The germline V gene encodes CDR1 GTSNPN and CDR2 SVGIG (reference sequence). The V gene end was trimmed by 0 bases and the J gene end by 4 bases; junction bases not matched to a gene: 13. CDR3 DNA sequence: TGTGCCTGGAGTGTACCGAGGGGAGGGCAGGGGGCCTATGGCTACACCTTC. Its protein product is CAWSVPRGGQGAYGYTF.

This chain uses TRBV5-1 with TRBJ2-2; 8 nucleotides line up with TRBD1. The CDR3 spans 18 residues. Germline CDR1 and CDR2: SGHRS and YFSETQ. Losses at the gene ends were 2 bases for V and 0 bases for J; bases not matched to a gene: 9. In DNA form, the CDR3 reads TGCGCCAGCAGCTTCTCGGACAGGGCCCGATCGAACACCGGGGAGCTGTTTTTT. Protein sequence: CASSFSDRARSNTGELFF. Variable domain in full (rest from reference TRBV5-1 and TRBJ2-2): KAGVTQTPRYLIKTRGQQVTLSCSPISGHRSVSWYQQTPGQGLQFLFEYFSETQRNKGNFPGRFSGRQFSNSRSEMNVSTLELGDSALYLCASSFSDRARSNTGELFFGEGSRLTVL.

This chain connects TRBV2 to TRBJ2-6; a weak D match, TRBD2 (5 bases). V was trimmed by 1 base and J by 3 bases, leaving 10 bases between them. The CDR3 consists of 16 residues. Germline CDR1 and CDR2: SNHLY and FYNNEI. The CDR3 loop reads CASSEDLGLGANVLTF. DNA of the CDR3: TGTGCCAGCAGTGAAGATCTCGGACTTGGGGCCAACGTCCTGACTTTC.

The CDR3 is CASSPRREAGELFF. CDR3 sequence (DNA): TGTGCCAGCAGTCCCAGGCGGGAGGCCGGGGAGCTGTTTTTT. V gene TRBV6-6 combines with J gene TRBJ2-2, with TRBD2 matching 8 bases. Looked up from germline, CDR1 is MNHNY and CDR2 is SVGAGI (reference sequence). The CDR3 contains 14 residues. Trimming took 5 bases from V and 6 from J; bases not matched to a gene: 5.

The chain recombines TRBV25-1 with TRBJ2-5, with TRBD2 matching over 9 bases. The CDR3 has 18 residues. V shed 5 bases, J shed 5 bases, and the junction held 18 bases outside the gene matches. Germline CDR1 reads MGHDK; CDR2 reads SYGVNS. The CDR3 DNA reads TGTGCCAGCAGTTCTGGCGGGGGGGCTGGTTGGGGATCCGAGACCCAGTACTTC. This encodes CASSSGGGAGWGSETQYF. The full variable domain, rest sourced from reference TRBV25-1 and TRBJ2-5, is EADIYQTPRYLVIGTGKKITLECSQTMGHDKMYWYQQDPGMELHLIHYSYGVNSTEKGDLSSESTVSRIRTEHFPLTLESARPSHTSQYLCASSSGGGAGWGSETQYFGPGTRLLVL.

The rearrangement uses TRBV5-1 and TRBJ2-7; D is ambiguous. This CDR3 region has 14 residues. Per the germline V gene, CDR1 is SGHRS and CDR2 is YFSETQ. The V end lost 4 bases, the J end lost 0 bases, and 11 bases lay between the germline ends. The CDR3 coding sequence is TGCGCCAGCAGCCCCGTGAGGCGCTCCTACGAGCAGTACTTC. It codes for CASSPVRRSYEQYF. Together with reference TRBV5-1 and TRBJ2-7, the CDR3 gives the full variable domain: KAGVTQTPRYLIKTRGQQVTLSCSPISGHRSVSWYQQTPGQGLQFLFEYFSETQRNKGNFPGRFSGRQFSNSRSEMNVSTLELGDSALYLCASSPVRRSYEQYFGPGTRLTVT.

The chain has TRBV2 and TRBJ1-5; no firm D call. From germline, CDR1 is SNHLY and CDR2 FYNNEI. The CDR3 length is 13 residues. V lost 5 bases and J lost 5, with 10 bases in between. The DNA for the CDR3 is TGTGCCAGCAGTTGGTACGGGGATCAGCCCCAGCATTTT. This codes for CASSWYGDQPQHF.

This CDR3 reads CATSRGDYREETQYF. The CDR3 nucleotides read TGTGCCACCAGCAGGGGAGACTACCGGGAAGAGACCCAGTACTTC. The chain uses TRBV15 and TRBJ2-5; weak D call: TRBD2 (5 bases). The V end lost 3 bases, the J end lost 3 bases, and 14 bases lay between the germline ends. The CDR3 has 15 amino acids. Germline V gene lookup returns CDR1 LNHNV and CDR2 YYDKDF (reference sequence).

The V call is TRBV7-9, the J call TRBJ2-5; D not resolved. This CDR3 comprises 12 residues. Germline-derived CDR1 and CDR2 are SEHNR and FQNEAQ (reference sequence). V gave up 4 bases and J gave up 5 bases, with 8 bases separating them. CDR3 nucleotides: TGTGCCAGCAGCTCCCGACTGGAGACCCAGTACTTC. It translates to CASSSRLETQYF.

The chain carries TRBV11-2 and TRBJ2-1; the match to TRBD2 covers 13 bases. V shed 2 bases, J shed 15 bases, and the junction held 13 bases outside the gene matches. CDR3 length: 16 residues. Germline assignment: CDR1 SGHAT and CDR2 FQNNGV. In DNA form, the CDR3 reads TGTGCCAGCAGCTTATACTCCGGGACTAGCGGGGTTGGGACGTTCTTC. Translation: CASSLYSGTSGVGTFF. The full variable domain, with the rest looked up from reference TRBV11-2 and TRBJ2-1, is EAGVAQSPRYKIIEKRQSVAFWCNPISGHATLYWYQQILGQGPKLLIQFQNNGVVDDSQLPKDRFSAERLKGVDSTLKIQPAKLEDSAVYLCASSLYSGTSGVGTFFGPGTRLTVL.

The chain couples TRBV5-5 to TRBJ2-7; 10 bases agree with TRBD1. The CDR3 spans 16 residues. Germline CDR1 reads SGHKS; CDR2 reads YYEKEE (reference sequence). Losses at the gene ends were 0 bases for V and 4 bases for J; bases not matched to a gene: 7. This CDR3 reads CASSLAGTGARYEQYF. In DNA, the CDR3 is TGTGCCAGCAGCTTGGCCGGGACAGGGGCTCGGTACGAGCAGTACTTC. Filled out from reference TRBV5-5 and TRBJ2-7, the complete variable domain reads DAGVTQSPTHLIKTRGQQVTLRCSPISGHKSVSWYQQVLGQGPQFIFQYYEKEERGRGNFPDRFSARQFPNYSSELNVNALLLGDSALYLCASSLAGTGARYEQYFGPGTRLTVT.

For the CDR3, the DNA is TGTGCCAGCAGCTCCCGACAGGGGCGCCCCTCAGCCGGAAACACCATATATTTT. Translated: CASSSRQGRPSAGNTIYF. The V call is TRBV13, the J call TRBJ1-3, with 8 positions matching TRBD1. The CDR3 is made up of 18 amino acids. Per the germline V gene, CDR1 is PRHDT and CDR2 is FYEKMQ (reference sequence). J was trimmed by 4 bases and V by 4 bases; bases with no gene match: 15.

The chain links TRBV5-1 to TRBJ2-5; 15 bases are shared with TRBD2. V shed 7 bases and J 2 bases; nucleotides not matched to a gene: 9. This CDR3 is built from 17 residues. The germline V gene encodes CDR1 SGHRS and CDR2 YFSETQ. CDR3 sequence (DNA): TGCGCCAGCTTGCTGGGACTAGCGGGGGGTATACAAGAGACCCAGTACTTC. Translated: CASLLGLAGGIQETQYF.

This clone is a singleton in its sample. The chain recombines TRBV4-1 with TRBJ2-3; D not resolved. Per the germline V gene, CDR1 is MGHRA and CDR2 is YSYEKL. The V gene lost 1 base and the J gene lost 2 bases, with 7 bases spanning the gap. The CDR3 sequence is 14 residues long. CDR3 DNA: TGCGCCAGCAGCCAAGGGGCAGTCACAGATACGCAGTATTTT. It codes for CASSQGAVTDTQYF.

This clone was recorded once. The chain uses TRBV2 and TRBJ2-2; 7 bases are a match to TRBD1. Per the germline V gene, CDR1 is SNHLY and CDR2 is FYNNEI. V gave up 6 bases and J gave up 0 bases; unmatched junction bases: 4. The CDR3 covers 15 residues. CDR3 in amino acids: CASRPGTANTGELFF. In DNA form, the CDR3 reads TGTGCCAGCAGACCCGGGACAGCGAACACCGGGGAGCTGTTTTTT.

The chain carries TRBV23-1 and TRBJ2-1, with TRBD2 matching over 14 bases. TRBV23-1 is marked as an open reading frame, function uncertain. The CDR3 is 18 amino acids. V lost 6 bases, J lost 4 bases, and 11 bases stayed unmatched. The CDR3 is CASSPTPTSGGGYNEQFF. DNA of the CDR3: TGCGCCAGCAGCCCGACTCCGACTAGCGGGGGGGGGTACAATGAGCAGTTCTTC.

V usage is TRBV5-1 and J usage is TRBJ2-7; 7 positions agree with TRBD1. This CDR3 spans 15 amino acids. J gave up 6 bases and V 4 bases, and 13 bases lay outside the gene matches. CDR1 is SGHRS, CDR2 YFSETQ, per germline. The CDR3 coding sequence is TGCGCCAGCAGCCCGGGACCCAGGGGGATTCGCGAGCAGTACTTC. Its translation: CASSPGPRGIREQYF.

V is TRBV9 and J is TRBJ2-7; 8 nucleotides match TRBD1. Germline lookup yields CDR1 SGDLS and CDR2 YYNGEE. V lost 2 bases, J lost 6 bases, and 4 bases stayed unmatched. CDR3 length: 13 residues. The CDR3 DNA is TGTGCCAGCAGCGTCAGGACAGGGTCCGAGCAGTACTTC. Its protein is CASSVRTGSEQYF.

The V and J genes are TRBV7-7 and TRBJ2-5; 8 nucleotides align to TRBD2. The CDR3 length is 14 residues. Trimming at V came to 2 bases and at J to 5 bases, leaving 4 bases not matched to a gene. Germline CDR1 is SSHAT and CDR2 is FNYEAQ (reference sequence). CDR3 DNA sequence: TGTGCCAGCAGCTTAAGCGGGGGTTTGGAGACCCAGTACTTC. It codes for CASSLSGGLETQYF. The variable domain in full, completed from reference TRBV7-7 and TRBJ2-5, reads GAGVSQSPRYKVTKRGQDVTLRCDPISSHATLYWYQQALGQGPEFLTYFNYEAQPDKSGLPSDRFSAERPEGSISTLTIQRTEQRDSAMYRCASSLSGGLETQYFGPGTRLLVL.

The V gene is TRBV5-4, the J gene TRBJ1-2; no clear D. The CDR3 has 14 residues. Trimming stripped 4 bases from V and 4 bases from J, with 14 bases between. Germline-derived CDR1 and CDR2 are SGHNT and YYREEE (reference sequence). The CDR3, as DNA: TGTGCCAGCAGCCTGACTGCTATCCCCTATGGCTACACCTTC. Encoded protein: CASSLTAIPYGYTF.